A selection of T cell receptor beta chains follows, all from one sample in a study of T cell responses to AZD1222 COVID-19 vaccine. The protocol was immunoSEQ multiplex PCR, while the TCRdb copy is restricted to in-frame clones and leaves out a portion. The sample carries some 200,000 clones, 90% to 95% recorded once. Sample: peripheral blood, taken 28 days after the second dose of the MenACWY control vaccine. The receptors stem from an adult who received the MenACWY meningococcal vaccine as a control. CDR3s include the opening cysteine and the closing phenylalanine or tryptophan. A D gene is named only where the DNA matches it firmly. Expanded clones get a size class; other rows say once, few or many, or leave the size out.

TRBD2	TRBV27	TRBJ2-7	.	CASSLRSGAYEQYF	TGTGCCAGCAGTTTAAGAAGCGGGGCCTACGAGCAGTACTTC
TRBD1	TRBV2	TRBJ2-5	.	CASSRNRGRLETQYF	TGTGCCAGCAGTCGGAACAGGGGGCGGTTGGAGACCCAGTACTTC
TRBD1	TRBV5-1	TRBJ1-3	.	CASSRGTGQSSGNTIYF	TGCGCCAGCAGCCGTGGGACAGGGCAATCTTCTGGAAACACCATATATTTT
.	TRBV28	TRBJ1-4	once	CASSRRVNEKLFF	TGTGCCAGCAGCCGACGGGTAAATGAAAAACTGTTTTTT
TRBD1	TRBV28	TRBJ1-6	.	CASSTPGQGNSPLHF	TGTGCCAGCAGTACCCCGGGACAGGGGAATTCACCCCTCCACTTT
TRBD2	TRBV30	TRBJ2-2	.	CAWIGGDTGELFF	TGTGCCTGGATCGGGGGGGACACCGGGGAGCTGTTTTTT
.	TRBV5-5	TRBJ2-1	.	CASSLAIAIDEQFF	TGTGCCAGCAGCTTGGCCATTGCGATCGACGAGCAGTTCTTC
.	TRBV2	TRBJ2-7	.	CASSRDYEQYF	TGTGCCAGCAGTAGGGACTACGAGCAGTACTTC
.	TRBV19	TRBJ1-5	once	CASSIIFGSNQPQHF	TGTGCCAGTAGTATCATATTTGGGAGCAATCAGCCCCAGCATTTT
.	TRBV27	TRBJ1-1	.	CASSLVAGLNTEAFF	TGTGCCAGCAGTTTAGTTGCGGGGCTGAACACTGAAGCTTTCTTT
.	TRBV6-9	TRBJ1-5	.	CASSRKGGGAKSNQPQHF	TGTGCCAGCAGTCGCAAAGGGGGGGGCGCGAAGAGCAATCAGCCCCAGCATTTT
.	TRBV4-2	TRBJ2-7	once	CASSQDDPIPQYF	TGTGCCAGCAGCCAAGATGACCCGATCCCGCAGTACTTC